A single sample gave rise to the 30 T cell receptor beta chains below, sequenced in a study of T cell responses to AZD1222 COVID-19 vaccine. Generated by immunoSEQ multiplex PCR, the TCRdb table keeps only in-frame clones and is missing some. The table lists about 130,000 clones, over 80% of them singletons. The input for sequencing was peripheral blood, taken 28 days after the second AZD1222 dose. The receptors were gathered from an adult who received the AZD1222 COVID-19 vaccine.

The chain links TRBV7-9 to TRBJ1-4, with D unresolved. Germline V CDR1 and CDR2: SEHNR, FQNEAQ (reference sequence). This CDR3 spans 12 amino acids. The CDR3 region has the DNA TGTGCTTCCGGCAGGAGTAATGAAAAACTGTTTTTT. The encoded protein is CASGRSNEKLFF.

This clone has only a few counts. J is TRBJ2-2 and V is TRBV12-3 or TRBV12-4; no firm D call. The CDR3 has 12 residues. The V end was cut by 3 bases, the J end by 6 bases, with 5 bases between. DNA of the CDR3: TGTGCCAGCAGTTTTCCCCCCGGGGAGCTGTTTTTT. This translates into CASSFPPGELFF.

V and J are TRBV19 and TRBJ1-2; TRBD1 might be the D (5 bases). Germline CDR1 and CDR2: LNHDA and SQIVND (reference sequence). Trimming pared 6 bases from V and 4 bases from J, leaving 12 bases between. This CDR3 spans 13 amino acids. CDR3 bases: TGTGCCAGTAGCAGACAGCCTTTCTATGGCTACACCTTC. Its protein product is CASSRQPFYGYTF.

Only one count was recorded for this clone. This chain connects TRBV3-1 (or the pseudogene TRBV3-2) to TRBJ2-5; D not resolved. The CDR3 sequence is 15 residues long. The V end lost 4 bases, the J end lost 1 base, and 13 bases lay between the germline ends. Germline V gene sequence: CDR1 LGHDT, CDR2 YNNKEL (reference sequence). This CDR3 is CASSPTPRSQETQYF. The CDR3, as DNA: TGTGCCAGCAGCCCCACCCCTAGAAGCCAAGAGACCCAGTACTTC.

The chain is built from TRBV4-2 and TRBJ2-1; D is perhaps TRBD1 or TRBD2 (5 bases each). CDR1 and CDR2 from the germline V gene are LGHNA and YNFKEQ. V was trimmed by 1 base and J by 10 bases, leaving 23 bases between them. This CDR3 region has 17 residues. The CDR3 DNA is TGTGCCAGCAGCCAAGGTGGTGGGGGAAGGCCCGGGGAGGAGCAGTTCTTC. It encodes CASSQGGGGRPGEEQFF.

This chain links TRBV7-7 with TRBJ2-7, with D perhaps TRBD1 or TRBD2 (5 bases each). The CDR3 consists of 14 residues. Germline-derived CDR1 and CDR2 are SSHAT and FNYEAQ (reference sequence). The germline V and J ends were trimmed by 5 bases and 2 bases, with 13 bases remaining between them. The CDR3: CASSRRDPPYEQYF. The CDR3 DNA reads TGTGCCAGCAGCCGTCGGGACCCTCCCTACGAGCAGTACTTC. The whole variable domain, remainder taken from reference TRBV7-7 and TRBJ2-7, is GAGVSQSPRYKVTKRGQDVTLRCDPISSHATLYWYQQALGQGPEFLTYFNYEAQPDKSGLPSDRFSAERPEGSISTLTIQRTEQRDSAMYRCASSRRDPPYEQYFGPGTRLTVT.

The chain recombines TRBV10-3 with TRBJ2-5; unclear D gene. The germline gives CDR1 ENHRY, CDR2 SYGVKD. The V end was cut by 6 bases, the J end by 3 bases, with 11 bases between. This CDR3 is 13 amino acids long. CDR3 sequence reads: CAISLLLEETQYF. CDR3 sequence (DNA): TGTGCCATCAGCCTCCTATTAGAAGAGACCCAGTACTTC.

As DNA, the CDR3 is TGTGCCAGCAGCCCGGACAGCCCCACGAACACCGGGGAGCTGTTTTTT. It encodes CASSPDSPTNTGELFF. This chain connects TRBV5-8 to TRBJ2-2, with TRBD1 as a possible D gene (6 bases). V was pared by 4 bases and J by 0 bases, with 13 bases between. This CDR3 is 16 amino acids long. The germline gives CDR1 SGHTS, CDR2 YDEGEE. The whole variable domain, filled in from reference TRBV5-8 and TRBJ2-2, reads EAGVTQSPTHLIKTRGQQATLRCSPISGHTSVYWYQQALGLGLQFLLWYDEGEERNRGNFPPRFSGRQFPNYSSELNVNALELEDSALYLCASSPDSPTNTGELFFGEGSRLTVL.

The CDR3 region is CASSLQPGQGAGAGYTF. In nucleotides, the CDR3 is TGCGCCAGCAGCTTACAACCGGGACAGGGGGCCGGGGCTGGCTACACCTTC. The chain is built from TRBV5-1 and TRBJ1-2; 12 positions agree with TRBD1. V trimming: 2 bases; J trimming: 7 bases; junction bases outside the gene matches: 12. The CDR3 contains 17 residues. The germline V gene encodes CDR1 SGHRS and CDR2 YFSETQ.

The V gene is TRBV7-3, the J gene TRBJ2-3; 8 bases match TRBD2. V lost 5 bases to trimming and J lost 6 bases; unmatched junction nucleotides: 4. CDR1 and CDR2 (germline): SGHTA, FQGTGA. This CDR3 comprises 13 residues. As DNA, the CDR3 is TGTGCCAGCAGCCGTACTAGCGGCGATACGCAGTATTTT. Translation: CASSRTSGDTQYF.

This clone appeared a few times. The rearrangement links TRBV2 to TRBJ2-5; D is possibly TRBD2 (6 bases). Germline lookup yields CDR1 SNHLY and CDR2 FYNNEI. V shed 6 bases and J shed 1 base, with 15 bases lying between them. The CDR3 has 15 residues. This chain's CDR3 is CASSRRATTQETQYF. The CDR3 DNA sequence: TGTGCCAGCAGCCGGAGGGCCACAACCCAAGAGACCCAGTACTTC. Full variable domain (remainder filled in from reference TRBV2 and TRBJ2-5): EPEVTQTPSHQVTQMGQEVILRCVPISNHLYFYWYRQILGQKVEFLVSFYNNEISEKSEIFDDQFSVERPDGSNFTLKIRSTKLEDSAMYFCASSRRATTQETQYFGPGTRLLVL.

The gene calls are TRBV2 and TRBJ2-7; 9 nucleotides match TRBD2. From germline, CDR1 is SNHLY and CDR2 FYNNEI. The junction had 2 bases not matched to a gene; V was cut back by 5 bases and J by 0 bases. The CDR3 extends over 14 amino acids. The CDR3 DNA sequence: TGTGCCAGCAGTTTTAGCGGGGGCTCCTACGAGCAGTACTTC. Residues: CASSFSGGSYEQYF.

V usage is TRBV30 and J usage is TRBJ2-1; TRBD2 matches at 9 bases. This CDR3 region has 14 residues. V trimming: 3 bases; J trimming: 5 bases; junction bases outside the gene matches: 5. CDR1 and CDR2 from the germline V gene are GTSNPN and SVGIG (reference sequence). Here the CDR3 reads CAWRPAGGNNEQFF. CDR3 DNA: TGTGCCTGGAGACCAGCGGGAGGAAACAATGAGCAGTTCTTC.

V gene TRBV2 combines with J gene TRBJ1-3, with D unclear. The CDR3 runs 14 residues. CDR1 and CDR2 from the germline V gene are SNHLY and FYNNEI. The V gene lost 4 bases and the J gene lost 0 bases, with 7 bases spanning the gap. The CDR3 loop is CASSGEDSGNTIYF. The CDR3 DNA follows: TGTGCCAGCAGTGGGGAGGACTCTGGAAACACCATATATTTT.

This clone has just one count. The chain couples TRBV18 to TRBJ1-5, with D hard to call. This CDR3 comprises 14 residues. Trimming removed 4 bases from V and 3 bases from J, with 10 bases in between. Germline V gene sequence: CDR1 KGHSH, CDR2 LQKENI. The DNA of the CDR3 is TGTGCCAGCTCACAGCAGCGCATCAATCAGCCCCAGCATTTT. This translates into CASSQQRINQPQHF.

The rearrangement joins TRBV7-6 to TRBJ2-1; 7 bases match TRBD2. Germline V CDR1 and CDR2: SGHVS, FNYEAQ. This CDR3 spans 17 amino acids. V was clipped by 2 bases and J by 0 bases; unmatched bases: 7. The CDR3 DNA reads as TGTGCCAGCAGCTTAAAGTCCGGGACTACCTCCTACAATGAGCAGTTCTTC. Its protein product is CASSLKSGTTSYNEQFF.

The gene calls are TRBV19 and TRBJ1-2, with TRBD1 identical over 8 bases. V trimming: 3 bases; J trimming: 2 bases; junction bases outside the gene matches: 2. This CDR3 is built from 14 residues. Germline loops: CDR1 LNHDA, CDR2 SQIVND (reference sequence). The CDR3: CASSIGTGNYGYTF. DNA of the CDR3: TGTGCCAGTAGTATCGGGACAGGAAACTATGGCTACACCTTC.

This chain connects TRBV28 to TRBJ2-3, with D tentatively TRBD2 (6 bases). V dropped 3 bases and J dropped 2 bases, with 12 bases sitting between them. The CDR3 totals 15 residues. CDR1 is MDHEN, CDR2 SYDVKM, per germline. The CDR3 here is CASSLSGGNTDTQYF. The CDR3 coding sequence is TGTGCCAGCAGTTTGAGTGGCGGGAACACAGATACGCAGTATTTT. Complete variable domain (other parts from reference TRBV28 and TRBJ2-3): DVKVTQSSRYLVKRTGEKVFLECVQDMDHENMFWYRQDPGLGLRLIYFSYDVKMKEKGDIPEGYSVSREKKERFSLILESASTNQTSMYLCASSLSGGNTDTQYFGPGTRLTVL.

V usage is TRBV12-3 or TRBV12-4 and J usage is TRBJ1-6; no reliable D call. This CDR3 has 12 amino acids. Trimming stripped 4 bases from V and 5 bases from J, with 3 bases between. CDR3: CASSYDNSPLHF. The CDR3 DNA reads TGTGCCAGCAGTTATGATAATTCACCCCTCCACTTT.

This clone showed up just a few times. The V call is TRBV4-3, the J call TRBJ1-2; tentative D call: TRBD1 (6 bases). This CDR3 spans 16 amino acids. Germline CDR1 is LGHNA and CDR2 is YSLEER. Trimming stripped 0 bases from V and 7 bases from J, with 18 bases between. CDR3 sequence (DNA): TGCGCCAGCAGCCAAGAGGGTGGCGGGGGCCTGGGTGGCTACACCTTC. This translates into CASSQEGGGGLGGYTF.

The V call is TRBV6-5, the J call TRBJ1-2, with D possibly matching TRBD1 (6 bases). Trimming left V 5 bases short and J 5 bases short, with 18 bases between. The CDR3 spans 15 residues. CDR1 is MNHEY, CDR2 SVGAGI, per germline. DNA for the CDR3: TGTGCCAGCAGTCCGGACAGAGACCCCCTATATGGCTACACCTTC. Translating it yields CASSPDRDPLYGYTF.

The gene calls are TRBV7-2 and TRBJ1-2; 10 bases are a match to TRBD1. CDR3 length: 14 residues. J was trimmed by 4 bases and V by 5 bases; bases with no gene match: 4. Germline assignment: CDR1 SGHTA and CDR2 FQGNSA. The CDR3 sequence is CASSAGQGTYGYTF. The CDR3 DNA sequence: TGTGCCAGCAGCGCGGGACAGGGGACCTATGGCTACACCTTC.

The J gene is TRBJ2-1, the V gene TRBV24-1; weak D call: TRBD2 (6 bases). This CDR3 region has 14 residues. Germline V gene sequence: CDR1 KGHDR, CDR2 SFDVKD. Trimming removed 3 bases from V and 2 bases from J, with 7 bases in between. CDR3 sequence reads: CATSDRGTYNEQFF. DNA for the CDR3: TGTGCCACCAGTGATCGCGGGACCTACAATGAGCAGTTCTTC.

This chain joins TRBV29-1 and TRBJ1-1; 10 bases are shared with TRBD1. The CDR3 extends over 14 amino acids. Losses at the gene ends were 7 bases for V and 1 base for J; bases not matched to a gene: 6. Germline V CDR1 and CDR2: SQVTM, ANQGSEA. CDR3 sequence (DNA): TGCAGCGCCGACGGGACAGGGGCGAACACTGAAGCTTTCTTT. This sequence encodes CSADGTGANTEAFF.

The chain combines TRBV14 with TRBJ2-1, with 8 nucleotides matching TRBD2. Germline loops: CDR1 SGHDN, CDR2 FVKESK. V lost 5 bases, J lost 5 bases, and 11 bases stayed unmatched. The length of the CDR3 is 16 residues. The CDR3 sequence is CASSTRSSGQNNEQFF. Here the CDR3 DNA reads TGTGCCAGCAGCACCCGGTCTAGCGGGCAAAACAATGAGCAGTTCTTC.

This rearrangement joins TRBV28 to TRBJ1-1; maybe TRBD1 (5 bases). The germline V and J ends were trimmed by 1 base and 0 bases, with 12 bases remaining between them. Germline CDR1 reads MDHEN; CDR2 reads SYDVKM. CDR3 length: 16 residues. Here the CDR3 DNA reads TGTGCCAGCAGTTTATTCCCTGGGACTATGAACACTGAAGCTTTCTTT. This codes for CASSLFPGTMNTEAFF.

The rearrangement uses TRBV21-1 and TRBJ2-3. TRBV21-1 is recorded as a pseudogene. CDR3 length: 14 residues. This chain's CDR3 is CASSKGIPTDTQYF. CDR3 nucleotide sequence: TGTGCCAGCAGCAAGGGTATTCCCACAGATACGCAGTATTTT.

This clone was observed once. V is TRBV5-4 and J is TRBJ1-1; possibly TRBD1 for D (6 bases). Trimming stripped 0 bases from V and 8 bases from J, with 11 bases between. CDR1 SGHNT and CDR2 YYREEE come from the germline V gene (reference sequence). This CDR3 contains 13 residues. The CDR3 here is CASSLDRVTEAFF. For the CDR3, the DNA is TGTGCCAGCAGCTTGGACAGGGTAACCGAAGCTTTCTTT.

This chain uses TRBV6-6 with TRBJ1-4; D is possibly TRBD1 (5 bases). The CDR3 loop spans 16 amino acids. The V end was cut by 2 bases, the J end by 7 bases, with 17 bases between. Germline CDR1 and CDR2: MNHNY and SVGAGI (reference sequence). In DNA, the CDR3 is TGTGCCAGCAGTTACGGGATGGCGGGGGTGGGTGAAAAACTGTTTTTT. It encodes CASSYGMAGVGEKLFF.

The chain combines TRBV6-5 with TRBJ1-6, with D possibly being TRBD1 (5 bases). CDR3 length: 16 amino acids. Germline CDR1 reads MNHEY; CDR2 reads SVGAGI. Trimming removed 0 bases from V and 9 bases from J, with 15 bases in between. The CDR3 DNA follows: TGTGCCAGCAGTTACTCTCGACAGCGCCTAGGTTCACCCCTCCACTTT. Amino acid sequence: CASSYSRQRLGSPLHF.